The subject of this entry is one T cell receptor beta chain. The CDR3 runs 13 residues. V lost 6 bases and J lost 3, with 10 bases in between. CDR1 is MNHNS and CDR2 is SASEGT in the germline V gene. Molecular barcoding with unique molecular identifiers was used for the TCRbeta library. Via MiXCR, TCRdb re-called the PCR reads, giving one row per CDR3 protein. In the table there are approximately 630,000 distinct CDR3 sequences, around 12% of which are singletons. This sample is drawn from a study of T-cell reconstitution after alpha-beta-depleted transplantation in children. Sequencing was performed on PBMCs, taken before TCRalphabeta/CD19-depleted stem cell transplant. The V and J genes are TRBV6-1 and TRBJ2-3; D is unresolved. This TCR derives from a girl aged 2-10 years with congenital amegakaryocytic thrombocytopenia, due to receive a stem cell transplant. CDR3 sequence (DNA): TGTGCCAGCAGGGATTTGGGTACAGATACGCAGTATTTT. It yields the protein CASRDLGTDTQYF.